Listed here are 29 T cell receptor beta chains from one sample, sequenced in a study of blood T cell repertoires in COVID-19. Assay used: immunoSEQ multiplex PCR; TCRdb lists only in-frame clones, some missing. The sample has 150,000 or so clones, 78% seen once. The sample was peripheral blood. These receptors were taken from an elderly man with acute or convalescent COVID-19.

The V call is TRBV28, the J call TRBJ1-1; 8 nucleotides agree with TRBD1. Germline V gene sequence: CDR1 MDHEN, CDR2 SYDVKM. CDR3 length: 14 residues. Unmatched junction bases numbered 6, after V lost 8 bases and J lost 1 base. In DNA form, the CDR3 reads TGTGCCAGCCACTCACAGGGGGAGAACACTGAAGCTTTCTTT. Translating it yields CASHSQGENTEAFF.

The chain couples TRBV2 to TRBJ2-1, with TRBD2 identical over 7 bases. The CDR3 is made up of 17 amino acids. Germline CDR1 reads SNHLY; CDR2 reads FYNNEI. J was trimmed by 1 base and V by 4 bases; bases with no gene match: 10. CDR3 nucleotide sequence: TGTGCCAGCAGTGCGGGGGGAGGGGCTAGGTCCTACAATGAGCAGTTCTTC. Translation gives CASSAGGGARSYNEQFF.

The V call is TRBV11-3, the J call TRBJ2-5, with D perhaps matching TRBD2 (6 bases). V was shortened by 2 bases and J by 10 bases, with 14 bases between the two germline ends. The CDR3 loop spans 13 amino acids. Germline V gives CDR1 SGHNT, CDR2 YENEEA. The CDR3 here is CASSLRGWGDQYF. The CDR3 DNA reads as TGTGCCAGCAGCTTAAGGGGTTGGGGGGACCAGTACTTC.

The chain couples TRBV13 to TRBJ1-1; maybe TRBD1 (5 bases). CDR3 length: 12 residues. Trimming removed 1 base at V and 7 bases at J, with 7 bases between. Germline lookup yields CDR1 PRHDT and CDR2 FYEKMQ (reference sequence). This CDR3 is CASSLAGGEAFF. CDR3 nucleotide sequence: TGTGCCAGCAGCTTAGCGGGGGGTGAAGCTTTCTTT.

The V and J genes are TRBV30 and TRBJ1-3, with D possibly TRBD1 on 5 matching bases. V was shortened by 1 base and J by 3 bases, with 13 bases between the two germline ends. The CDR3 has 15 residues. The germline CDR1 and CDR2 sequences are GTSNPN and SVGIG (reference sequence). The CDR3 DNA sequence: TGTGCCTGGAGTGCTGGGGGGGGTGATGGAAACACCATATATTTT. As protein: CAWSAGGGDGNTIYF.

The chain has TRBV19 and TRBJ2-7; 11 nucleotides align to TRBD1. Germline assignment: CDR1 LNHDA and CDR2 SQIVND (reference sequence). V dropped 6 bases and J dropped 4; count of bases not matched to a gene: 5. This CDR3 spans 14 amino acids. The CDR3, as DNA: TGTGCCAGTAGCCCGGGACAGGGGGGATACGAGCAGTACTTC. Its protein product is CASSPGQGGYEQYF. Full variable domain (rest looked up from reference TRBV19 and TRBJ2-7): DGGITQSPKYLFRKEGQNVTLSCEQNLNHDAMYWYRQDPGQGLRLIYYSQIVNDFQKGDIAEGYSVSREKKESFPLTVTSAQKNPTAFYLCASSPGQGGYEQYFGPGTRLTVT.

The chain carries TRBV6-5 and TRBJ1-6; no firm D call. The CDR3 contains 14 residues. The V and J ends lost 2 bases and 5 bases respectively, with 7 bases between them. Germline CDR1 reads MNHEY; CDR2 reads SVGAGI. The CDR3 region has the DNA TGTGCCAGCAGTTACAGCGGGGATAATTCACCCCTCCACTTT. This sequence encodes CASSYSGDNSPLHF.

A few counts support this clone. This chain uses TRBV6-5 with TRBJ1-1, with a possible D match to TRBD1 (5 bases). Germline V gene sequence: CDR1 MNHEY, CDR2 SVGAGI. The CDR3 contains 14 residues. Trimming took 5 bases from V and 1 from J, leaving 11 bases between them. The DNA for the CDR3 is TGTGCCAGCAGTATGCTTGACAGGAACACTGAAGCTTTCTTT. It is translated as CASSMLDRNTEAFF.

The chain employs TRBV9 and TRBJ1-3, with 10 bases identical to TRBD1. Germline assignment: CDR1 SGDLS and CDR2 YYNGEE. J gave up 4 bases and V 3 bases, and 1 base lay outside the gene matches. CDR3 length equals 14 residues. CDR3 sequence: CASSETGGGNTIYF. DNA of the CDR3: TGTGCCAGCAGCGAGACAGGGGGCGGAAACACCATATATTTT. Together with reference TRBV9 and TRBJ1-3, the CDR3 gives the full variable domain: DSGVTQTPKHLITATGQRVTLRCSPRSGDLSVYWYQQSLDQGLQFLIQYYNGEERAKGNILERFSAQQFPDLHSELNLSSLELGDSALYFCASSETGGGNTIYFGEGSWLTVV.

This chain links TRBV5-1 with TRBJ1-2; D is possibly TRBD1 (5 bases). The length of the CDR3 is 14 residues. Germline CDR1 and CDR2: SGHRS and YFSETQ. The ends were cut back, 5 bases at V and 2 bases at J, with 13 bases in the middle. CDR3 protein: CASSETVGNYGYTF. The CDR3 nucleotides read TGCGCCAGCAGTGAGACAGTTGGAAACTATGGCTACACCTTC.

This rearrangement joins TRBV2 to TRBJ2-3, with TRBD1 matching 9 bases. CDR1 SNHLY and CDR2 FYNNEI come from the germline V gene. The V and J ends lost 2 bases and 9 bases, in that order; junction bases with no gene match: 9. The CDR3 has 15 amino acids. The CDR3 spells CASSETGGLKGTQYF. The CDR3 DNA is TGTGCCAGCAGTGAAACAGGGGGCCTGAAGGGCACGCAGTATTTT.

This clone was observed once. The chain recombines TRBV15 with TRBJ2-3; the D gene is possibly TRBD2 (6 bases). The V end was cut by 1 base, the J end by 2 bases, with 10 bases between. The CDR3 is made up of 15 amino acids. Germline CDR1 reads LNHNV; CDR2 reads YYDKDF (reference sequence). CDR3 sequence: CATSRVAEFTDTQYF. DNA for the CDR3: TGTGCCACCAGCAGAGTAGCGGAGTTCACAGATACGCAGTATTTT.

This clone was seen ten or more times. The V call is TRBV7-9, the J call TRBJ1-6; weak D call: TRBD1 (6 bases). V lost 5 bases and J lost 14, with 16 bases in between. CDR3 size: 13 residues. Germline CDR1 reads SEHNR; CDR2 reads FQNEAQ (reference sequence). The CDR3 coding sequence is TGTGCCAGCAGCCCCACCGCCCAGGGGACCCTCCACTTT. Protein sequence: CASSPTAQGTLHF.

This chain joins TRBV5-1 and TRBJ2-5; perhaps TRBD1 as D (5 bases). V lost 0 bases to trimming and J lost 4 bases, with 7 bases between them. The V gene's germline CDR1 is SGHRS and CDR2 YFSETQ. The CDR3 sequence is 13 residues long. This CDR3 is CASSLGGVETQYF. The CDR3 DNA sequence: TGCGCCAGCAGCTTGGGGGGCGTAGAGACCCAGTACTTC.

The gene calls are TRBV9 and TRBJ2-7; D is perhaps TRBD1 (6 bases). There are 14 residues in the CDR3. Germline V gives CDR1 SGDLS, CDR2 YYNGEE. Trimming took 1 base from V and 0 from J, leaving 8 bases between them. The CDR3 loop reads CASSVWDNSYEQYF. DNA for the CDR3: TGTGCCAGCAGCGTATGGGACAACTCCTACGAGCAGTACTTC. The full variable domain, its missing parts supplied by reference TRBV9 and TRBJ2-7, is DSGVTQTPKHLITATGQRVTLRCSPRSGDLSVYWYQQSLDQGLQFLIQYYNGEERAKGNILERFSAQQFPDLHSELNLSSLELGDSALYFCASSVWDNSYEQYFGPGTRLTVT.

The table lists this clone with a few counts. The rearrangement links TRBV5-5 to TRBJ2-5; TRBD1 matches at 8 bases. Germline CDR1 and CDR2: SGHKS and YYEKEE (reference sequence). Germline trimming cut 4 bases from V and 2 bases from J; bases unmatched to any gene: 4. This CDR3 spans 14 amino acids. The CDR3 DNA follows: TGTGCCAGCAGCGATTGGACAGGGCAAGAGACCCAGTACTTC. Protein: CASSDWTGQETQYF.

A few counts support this clone. The gene calls are TRBV5-6 and TRBJ1-5; 7 bases fit TRBD1. The CDR3 totals 15 residues. Per germline, CDR1 SGHDT and CDR2 YYEEEE. J was trimmed by 6 bases and V by 4 bases; bases with no gene match: 10. This chain's CDR3 is CASSPLQGVPQPQHF. The CDR3 DNA follows: TGTGCCAGCAGCCCTCTCCAGGGGGTACCTCAGCCCCAGCATTTT.

This clone was counted only a few times. The V and J genes are TRBV7-9 and TRBJ1-1; 8 positions match TRBD1. Germline V CDR1 and CDR2: SEHNR, FQNEAQ (reference sequence). The trim removed 4 bases at V and 4 bases at J, leaving 8 bases unmatched. The CDR3 has 15 amino acids. The CDR3 sequence is CASSSTDRGSTEAFF. CDR3 sequence (DNA): TGTGCCAGCAGCTCCACAGACAGGGGCTCCACTGAAGCTTTCTTT.

The genes are TRBV6-5 and TRBJ1-6; no definite D call. Per germline, CDR1 MNHEY and CDR2 SVGAGI. The CDR3 extends over 13 amino acids. V lost 7 bases to trimming and J lost 7 bases, with 11 bases between them. The CDR3, as DNA: TGTGCCAGCACTGGACGGGGAAATTCACCCCTCCACTTT. The encoded protein is CASTGRGNSPLHF.

The sample holds one count of this clone. The chain employs TRBV7-2 and TRBJ2-7, with TRBD2 matching over 11 bases. The trim removed 5 bases at V and 4 bases at J, leaving 4 bases unmatched. The CDR3 is 14 residues long. Germline values: CDR1 SGHTA, CDR2 FQGNSA. The CDR3 DNA follows: TGTGCCAGCAGCCCTAGCGGGGGGCCTTACGAGCAGTACGTC. As protein: CASSPSGGPYEQYV.

The table lists this clone with a few counts. The chain carries TRBV30 and TRBJ2-5, with TRBD1 matching over 9 bases. This CDR3 has 14 amino acids. Germline V lookup: CDR1 GTSNPN, CDR2 SVGIG (reference sequence). V dropped 5 bases and J dropped 4; count of bases not matched to a gene: 8. DNA for the CDR3: TGTGCCTGGCAACAGGGGGCTTTGGCAGAGACCCAGTACTTC. Its protein product is CAWQQGALAETQYF.

The chain employs TRBV11-2 and TRBJ1-5; D gene unclear. The CDR3 sequence is 13 residues long. CDR1 SGHAT and CDR2 FQNNGV come from the germline V gene. Trimming removed 0 bases from V and 7 bases from J, with 7 bases in between. CDR3 DNA sequence: TGTGCCAGCAGCTTAGATTTATCCCAGCCCCAGCATTTT. Its protein is CASSLDLSQPQHF. The full variable domain, with the rest looked up from reference TRBV11-2 and TRBJ1-5, is EAGVAQSPRYKIIEKRQSVAFWCNPISGHATLYWYQQILGQGPKLLIQFQNNGVVDDSQLPKDRFSAERLKGVDSTLKIQPAKLEDSAVYLCASSLDLSQPQHFGDGTRLSIL.

This clone was seen a single time. V gene TRBV18 combines with J gene TRBJ2-3; tentatively, D is TRBD2 (5 bases). Between the trimmed V and J ends, which lost 6 bases and 4 bases, there was a span of 11 bases. In germline, CDR1 is KGHSH, CDR2 LQKENI. The CDR3 extends over 13 amino acids. In DNA, the CDR3 is TGTGCCAGCTCGTGGGGAGAGGCAGATACGCAGTATTTT. This translates into CASSWGEADTQYF.

This chain uses TRBV21-1 with TRBJ1-2; TRBD1 is the table's D call, not checked against the DNA. TRBV21-1 is a recognized pseudogene. CDR3 size: 16 residues. CDR3 residues: CASSKTGSTANYGYTF. The CDR3 DNA sequence: TGTGCCAGCAGCAAAACCGGATCGACAGCTAACTATGGCTACACCTTC.

The CDR3, as DNA: TGCAGCGTTGTACTGGGCGTCGGCTATGGCTACACCTTC. This translates into CSVVLGVGYGYTF. The chain uses TRBV29-1 and TRBJ1-2; D is ambiguous. Between the trimmed V and J ends, which lost 4 bases and 4 bases, there was a span of 13 bases. The germline V gene has CDR1 SQVTM and CDR2 ANQGSEA. The CDR3 consists of 13 residues. Complete variable domain (other parts from reference TRBV29-1 and TRBJ1-2): SAVISQKPSRDICQRGTSLTIQCQVDSQVTMMFWYRQQPGQSLTLIATANQGSEATYESGFVIDKFPISRPNLTFSTLTVSNMSPEDSSIYLCSVVLGVGYGYTFGSGTRLTVV.

This clone was counted a few times. CDR3 protein: CASLRREGYGYTF. DNA of the CDR3: TGTGCCAGCCTTCGCAGGGAAGGCTATGGCTACACCTTC. The V and J genes are TRBV6-5 and TRBJ1-2, with a possible D match to TRBD1 (5 bases). This CDR3 is 13 amino acids long. Germline V gene sequence: CDR1 MNHEY, CDR2 SVGAGI. The V end lost 8 bases, the J end lost 4 bases, and 14 bases lay between the germline ends.

The chain combines TRBV19 with TRBJ2-7; 10 positions agree with TRBD1. Germline V gene lookup returns CDR1 LNHDA and CDR2 SQIVND (reference sequence). The CDR3 totals 16 residues. V trimming: 3 bases; J trimming: 3 bases; junction bases outside the gene matches: 8. The CDR3 sequence is CASSISGQGDFYEQYF. DNA for the CDR3: TGTGCCAGTAGTATCAGCGGACAGGGGGATTTCTACGAGCAGTACTTC.

The V call is TRBV19, the J call TRBJ2-1; possibly TRBD1 for D (6 bases). Germline loops: CDR1 LNHDA, CDR2 SQIVND (reference sequence). The CDR3 consists of 14 residues. V lost 4 bases, J lost 1 base, and 8 bases lay in between. The CDR3 sequence is CASSTGESYNEQFF. Written as DNA, the CDR3 is TGTGCCAGTAGTACAGGGGAGTCCTACAATGAGCAGTTCTTC.

This chain uses TRBV5-1 with TRBJ2-7; 10 bases agree with TRBD1. The V gene end was trimmed by 3 bases and the J gene end by 5 bases; junction bases not matched to a gene: 5. In germline, CDR1 is SGHRS, CDR2 YFSETQ. The CDR3 consists of 14 residues. The CDR3 bases are TGCGCCAGCAGCTCAAGGACAGGGGGGGACGAGCAGTACGTC. Its translation is CASSSRTGGDEQYV.